This T cell receptor beta chain is from a study of blood T cell repertoires in COVID-19. In the authors' methods: For nucleated cells, counts were estimated from reference gene primer amplification. Here immunoSEQ multiplex PCR was the method, and the copy in TCRdb shows in-frame clones only, minus some. That table gives V, J and clone size, and the DNA gave D and trimming. The sample lists 140,000 to 150,000 clones, more than 80% occurring once. This CDR3 region has 14 residues. V gave up 5 bases and J gave up 9 bases; unmatched junction bases: 8. CDR1 is MNHNY and CDR2 is SVGAGI in the germline V gene (reference sequence).

Sample: peripheral blood. This TCR derives from a man between 18 and 29 years old with COVID-19, enrolled during active disease. The gene calls are TRBV6-6 and TRBJ1-4, with 8 bases matching TRBD1. Here the CDR3 DNA reads TGTGCCAGCAGTCGCGACAGGGGAATGAAAAAACTGTTTTTT. It specifies CASSRDRGMKKLFF.